A single sample is the source of the 9 T cell receptor beta chains below, sequenced in a study of blood T cell repertoires in COVID-19. Profiled with immunoSEQ multiplex PCR; TCRdb holds only in-frame clones, not every one. The table has about 160,000 clones, about 80% seen once. Specimen: PBMCs or T cells enriched from blood (not recorded which). The source is an older woman who had recovered from COVID-19.

The gene calls are TRBV25-1 and TRBJ1-4; 8 bases map to TRBD1. This CDR3 contains 12 residues. Per the germline V gene, CDR1 is MGHDK and CDR2 is SYGVNS. V was pared by 9 bases and J by 8 bases, with 5 bases of the junction left unmatched. The CDR3 loop reads CASRTGLEKLFF. For the CDR3, the DNA is TGTGCCAGTAGGACAGGGCTGGAAAAACTGTTTTTT.

The chain couples TRBV5-6 to TRBJ2-2; D is ambiguous. V was cut by 4 bases and J by 0 bases, with 7 bases left in between. Germline loops: CDR1 SGHDT, CDR2 YYEEEE. The length of the CDR3 is 14 residues. The CDR3 region is CASSPGANTGELFF. As DNA, the CDR3 is TGTGCCAGCAGCCCCGGAGCGAACACCGGGGAGCTGTTTTTT.

Only one count was recorded for this clone. V usage is TRBV27 and J usage is TRBJ2-7; D unclear. The CDR3 runs 13 residues. Trimming pared 4 bases from V and 0 bases from J, leaving 7 bases between. Germline assignment: CDR1 MNHEY and CDR2 SMNVEV (reference sequence). Written as DNA, the CDR3 is TGTGCCAGCAGTTCCGGAGCCTCCTACGAGCAGTACTTC. It codes for CASSSGASYEQYF.

V usage is TRBV19 and J usage is TRBJ1-1; 8 bases align to TRBD1. The CDR3 is made up of 15 amino acids. The trim removed 3 bases at V and 3 bases at J, leaving 6 bases unmatched. Germline V gives CDR1 LNHDA, CDR2 SQIVND (reference sequence). The CDR3 is CASSISGGADTEAFF. The CDR3 DNA is TGTGCCAGTAGTATTTCAGGGGGCGCGGACACTGAAGCTTTCTTT.

The chain couples TRBV5-1 to TRBJ1-4; 7 positions agree with TRBD1. V shed 4 bases and J 7 bases; nucleotides not matched to a gene: 7. The CDR3 runs 14 residues. The germline CDR1 and CDR2 sequences are SGHRS and YFSETQ. The CDR3 reads CASSPGQWGEKLFF. CDR3 nucleotide sequence: TGCGCCAGCAGCCCGGGACAGTGGGGTGAAAAACTGTTTTTT.

This chain uses TRBV3-1 (or the pseudogene TRBV3-2) with TRBJ1-2, with unresolved D. This CDR3 is built from 12 residues. Germline V gene data show CDR1 as LGHDT and CDR2 as YNNKEL (reference sequence). Trimming shortened V by 4 bases and J by 3 bases, and 6 bases separated the two germline ends. The CDR3 nucleotides are TGTGCCAGCAGCCCCAATCACTATGGCTACACCTTC. Its translation is CASSPNHYGYTF.

The chain combines TRBV7-2 with TRBJ1-3; maybe TRBD1 (6 bases). Germline CDR1 reads SGHTA; CDR2 reads FQGNSA. The CDR3 extends over 16 amino acids. Trimming cost V 3 bases and J 0 bases, with 12 bases left between them. The CDR3 DNA is TGTGCCAGCAGCTTCCAGGGGTCTCTCTCTGGAAACACCATATATTTT. Encoded protein: CASSFQGSLSGNTIYF.

The chain uses TRBV5-1 and TRBJ2-3; D possibly corresponds to TRBD2 (6 bases). This CDR3 contains 16 residues. V was shortened by 0 bases and J by 0 bases, with 11 bases between the two germline ends. In germline, CDR1 is SGHRS, CDR2 YFSETQ. DNA of the CDR3: TGCGCCAGCAGCTTGGAATTCCGGGGGAGCACAGATACGCAGTATTTT. It yields the protein CASSLEFRGSTDTQYF. The entire variable domain, with the rest obtained from reference TRBV5-1 and TRBJ2-3, is as follows: KAGVTQTPRYLIKTRGQQVTLSCSPISGHRSVSWYQQTPGQGLQFLFEYFSETQRNKGNFPGRFSGRQFSNSRSEMNVSTLELGDSALYLCASSLEFRGSTDTQYFGPGTRLTVL.

In this sample, this clone turned up a few times. V and J are TRBV28 and TRBJ2-7; maybe TRBD1 (6 bases). The CDR3 is 15 amino acids. Trimming pared 4 bases from V and 4 bases from J, leaving 17 bases between. Germline V gene lookup returns CDR1 MDHEN and CDR2 SYDVKM. The DNA of the CDR3 is TGTGCCAGCAGTTCGCCGAGGGGGTACGATTACGAGCAGTACTTC. The encoded protein is CASSSPRGYDYEQYF.